Listed below are T cell receptor beta chains from one sample, sequenced in a study of post-analysis software for immune sequencing data. TCRdb analysed the PCR reads with MiXCR anew, one entry per CDR3 protein. The data contain 750,000 to 950,000 distinct CDR3 sequences, under 70% of them singletons. Specimen: blood. All receptors derive from a girl between 5 and 17 years old with multiple sclerosis. The CDR3 runs from the conserved cysteine through the conserved F or W. D genes are given only for firm matches. Only some rows state a clone size, as once, few, many or a class for expanded clones.

CDR3	DNA	V	D	size	J
CASNLRRGGNEQFF	TGTGCCAGCAATCTTCGGCGGGGGGGCAATGAGCAGTTCTTC	TRBV12-3/TRBV12-4	TRBD2	-	TRBJ2-1
CSATGFLNRDTQYF	TGCAGTGCTACGGGGTTCTTGAACCGAGATACGCAGTATTTT	TRBV20-1	-	few	TRBJ2-3
CASSYGGGQGPYEQYF	TGTGCCAGCAGTTACGGAGGGGGACAGGGACCCTACGAGCAGTACTTC	TRBV6-6	TRBD1	-	TRBJ2-7
CASSKRETDEQYF	TGTGCCAGCAGTAAAAGGGAGACCGACGAGCAGTACTTC	TRBV6-2/TRBV6-3	-	-	TRBJ2-7
CASSLAEGYEQYF	TGTGCCAGCAGCCTAGCGGAAGGGTACGAGCAGTACTTC	TRBV7-8	TRBD2	many	TRBJ2-7
CSASDHRGYEQFF	TGCAGTGCCTCCGATCACAGGGGTTATGAGCAGTTCTTC	TRBV20-1	TRBD1	-	TRBJ2-1
CSVNPSDISYEQYF	TGCAGCGTCAACCCCTCAGACATCTCCTACGAGCAGTACTTC	TRBV29-1	-	once	TRBJ2-7
CASSLGLLGDTQYF	TGCGCCAGCAGCTTGGGACTCCTTGGAGATACGCAGTATTTT	TRBV5-1	-	-	TRBJ2-3
CSARDLGTGMDSPLHF	TGCAGTGCTAGAGATTTAGGGACAGGGATGGATTCACCCCTCCACTTT	TRBV20-1	TRBD1	-	TRBJ1-6
CASSQPGQGKGYTF	TGCGCCAGCAGCCAACCCGGACAGGGGAAAGGCTACACCTTC	TRBV4-1	TRBD1	-	TRBJ1-2
CASSLSDRTSDFTDTQYF	TGTGCCAGCAGTTTATCGGATAGGACTAGCGATTTCACAGATACGCAGTATTTT	TRBV12-3/TRBV12-4	TRBD2	-	TRBJ2-3
CSVYNRVGEQYF	TGCAGCGTTTACAACAGGGTCGGCGAGCAGTACTTC	TRBV29-1	-	few	TRBJ2-7
CSASRTGNYGYTF	TGCAGTGCTAGCCGGACGGGGAACTATGGCTACACCTTC	TRBV20-1	-	-	TRBJ1-2
CASSTGMQVSYNEQFF	TGCGCCAGCAGCACTGGGATGCAGGTCTCCTACAATGAGCAGTTCTTC	TRBV5-1	-	-	TRBJ2-1
CASSYLADQETQYF	TGCGCCAGCAGCTATCTAGCGGATCAAGAGACCCAGTACTTC	TRBV5-1	TRBD2	-	TRBJ2-5
CASSLAGTGRYF	TGTGCCAGCAGCTTAGCTGGGACAGGGAGGTACTTC	TRBV7-2	TRBD1	-	TRBJ2-5
CASSPSQGYSNQPQHF	TGTGCCAGCAGTCCATCCCAGGGGTACAGCAATCAGCCCCAGCATTTT	TRBV27	-	-	TRBJ1-5
CASSLDSGGGYTF	TGCGCCAGCAGCTTGGACTCGGGAGGAGGCTACACCTTC	TRBV5-1	-	few	TRBJ1-2
CSIAIGTALYEQYF	TGCAGCATCGCGATCGGGACAGCACTCTACGAGCAGTACTTC	TRBV29-1	TRBD1	-	TRBJ2-7
CASSVGIQETQYF	TGTGCCAGCTCCGTGGGGATCCAAGAGACCCAGTACTTC	TRBV10-3	-	-	TRBJ2-5
CASSQGSDNEQFF	TGTGCCAGCAGCCAGGGGTCTGACAATGAGCAGTTCTTC	TRBV7-9	-	-	TRBJ2-1
CASSPGLGVVGNSGANVLTF	TGTGCCAGCAGCCCCGGACTGGGAGTAGTAGGTAACTCTGGGGCCAACGTCCTGACTTTC	TRBV14	-	-	TRBJ2-6
CASSLLWVAQETQYF	TGTGCCAGCAGCTTATTATGGGTGGCACAAGAGACCCAGTACTTC	TRBV7-2	-	once	TRBJ2-5
CASSSDWGRQTQYF	TGTGCCAGCAGTTCCGATTGGGGAAGGCAGACCCAGTACTTC	TRBV6-1	-	once	TRBJ2-5
CASSKDRAPLDGYTF	TGTGCCAGCAGCAAGGACAGGGCCCCGCTGGATGGCTACACCTTC	TRBV2	TRBD1	-	TRBJ1-2
CASSRRQGSDTQYF	TGTGCCAGCAGCCGACGACAGGGTTCAGATACGCAGTATTTT	TRBV7-9	TRBD1	-	TRBJ2-3
CSARDLLAGGWFF	TGCAGTGCTAGAGATTTACTAGCGGGAGGATGGTTCTTC	TRBV20-1	TRBD2	-	TRBJ2-1
CARYPRTSEETQYF	TGTGCCCGATACCCCAGGACTAGCGAAGAGACCCAGTACTTC	TRBV25-1	TRBD2	-	TRBJ2-5
CSVITEPYEQYF	TGCAGCGTTATCACAGAACCCTACGAGCAGTACTTC	TRBV29-1	-	-	TRBJ2-7